This T cell receptor beta chain was identified during a study of T cells in Graves' hyperthyroidism and ophthalmopathy. RNA transcripts served as the template for amplifying TCR beta CDR3 regions. TCR CDR3 underwent first-round RT-PCR with the HTBI primer set. One entry per CDR3 protein results from TCRdb running MiXCR on the multiplex PCR reads. The sample contains under 450,000 distinct CDR3 sequences, approximately 13% of which appear only once. CDR1 is MGHRA, CDR2 YSYEKL, per germline. The CDR3 loop spans 17 amino acids. Trimming took 0 bases from V and 1 from J, leaving 15 bases between them. Sequenced input: blood. This receptor was obtained from a man in his thirties or forties with Graves' hyperthyroidism that later progressed to Graves' ophthalmopathy. The gene calls are TRBV4-1 and TRBJ1-1, with D possibly TRBD1 on 5 matching bases. The CDR3 DNA is TGCGCCAGCAGCCAAGATTTCCGGGGCCGGGGGAACACTGAAGCTTTCTTT. Protein product: CASSQDFRGRGNTEAFF.